This T cell receptor beta chain was sequenced in a study of OX40 agonist ivuxolimab in advanced cancers. Study-wide context: Averaging 60 years in age, with a range of about 20 to 90, the cohort was 65% to 85% male.

Measured with immunoSEQ multiplex PCR; TCRdb has only the in-frame clones, and not every one. This table has approximately 50,000 clones, 85% to 90% appearing once. The length of the CDR3 is 13 residues. Germline V CDR1 and CDR2: MNHNS, SASEGT. The trim removed 7 bases at V and 5 bases at J, leaving 4 bases unmatched. Sampling times: baseline, cycle 4 day 1, cycle 7 day 1. This sequence was found in an adult with an advanced solid tumor such as melanoma, head and neck, liver or kidney cancer. This chain connects TRBV6-1 to TRBJ1-4; TRBD1 matches at 7 bases. Sample: CD4+ or CD8+ T cells sorted from blood, taken in a trial of the OX40 agonist ivuxolimab. This CDR3 is CASTGTVNEKLFF. CDR3 nucleotides: TGTGCCAGCACTGGGACAGTGAATGAAAAACTGTTTTTT.